This TCR beta chain was recorded in a study of blood T cell repertoires in COVID-19. Study context: Both acute and convalescent COVID-19 samples were obtained from the United States, Italy and Spain.

Methods used by the authors: Estimation of nucleated cell counts relied on the amplification of reference gene primers. TCRdb's copy holds only in-frame clones and misses some; the assay was immunoSEQ multiplex PCR. That table gives V, J and clone size, and the DNA gave D and trimming. The table lists about 300,000 clones, approximately 81% of them singletons, with about 2.5% in the top ten. Enrollees, about 18 to 95 years old, lived in about two dozen US areas. Cohorts were assigned according to the clinical history that participants reported. The sample consisted of PBMCs or T cells enriched from blood (not recorded which). The TCR originated in a woman between 45 and 60 years old who had recovered from COVID-19.

The CDR3 spells CASSPRQGANEQFF. The CDR3 coding sequence is TGTGCCAGTAGTCCGCGACAGGGGGCGAATGAGCAGTTCTTC. This chain connects TRBV19 to TRBJ2-1, with TRBD1 matching over 10 bases. The CDR3 has 14 residues. With 5 bases clipped from V and 7 bases from J, the junction kept 5 bases outside the gene matches. Germline assignment: CDR1 LNHDA and CDR2 SQIVND (reference sequence).